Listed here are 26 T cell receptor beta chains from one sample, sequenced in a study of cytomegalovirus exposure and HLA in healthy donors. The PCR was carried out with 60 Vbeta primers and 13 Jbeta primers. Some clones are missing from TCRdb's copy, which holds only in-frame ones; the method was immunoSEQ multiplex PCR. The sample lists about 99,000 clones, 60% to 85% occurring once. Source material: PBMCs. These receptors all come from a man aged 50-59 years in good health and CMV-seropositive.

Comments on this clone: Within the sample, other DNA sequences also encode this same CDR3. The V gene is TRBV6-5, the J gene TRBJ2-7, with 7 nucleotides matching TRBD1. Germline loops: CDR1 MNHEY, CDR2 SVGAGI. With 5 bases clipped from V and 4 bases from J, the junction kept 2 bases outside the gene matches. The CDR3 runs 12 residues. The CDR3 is CASSEQGYEQYF. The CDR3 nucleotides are TGTGCCAGCAGTGAACAGGGGTACGAGCAGTACTTC.

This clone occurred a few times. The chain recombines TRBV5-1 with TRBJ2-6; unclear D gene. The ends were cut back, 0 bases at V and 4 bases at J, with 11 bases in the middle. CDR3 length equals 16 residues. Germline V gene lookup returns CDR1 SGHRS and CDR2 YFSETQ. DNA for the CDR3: TGCGCCAGCAGCTTGGAACTTACGCGGGGGGCCAACGTCCTGACTTTC. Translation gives CASSLELTRGANVLTF. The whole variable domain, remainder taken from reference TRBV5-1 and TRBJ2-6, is KAGVTQTPRYLIKTRGQQVTLSCSPISGHRSVSWYQQTPGQGLQFLFEYFSETQRNKGNFPGRFSGRQFSNSRSEMNVSTLELGDSALYLCASSLELTRGANVLTFGAGSRLTVL.

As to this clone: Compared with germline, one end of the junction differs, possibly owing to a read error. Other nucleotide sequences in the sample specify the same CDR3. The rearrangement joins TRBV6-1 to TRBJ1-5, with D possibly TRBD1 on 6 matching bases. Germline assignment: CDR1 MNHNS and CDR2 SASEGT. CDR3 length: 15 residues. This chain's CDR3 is CASSHRANSNQPQHF. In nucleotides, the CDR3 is TGTGCCAGCAGCCACAGGGCTAATAGCAATCAGCCCCAACATTTT.

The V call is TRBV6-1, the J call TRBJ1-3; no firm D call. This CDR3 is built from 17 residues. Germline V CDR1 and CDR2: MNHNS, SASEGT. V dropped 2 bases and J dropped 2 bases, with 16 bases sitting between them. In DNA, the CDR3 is TGTGCCAGCAGTGAACAGTTTGGTGAGGCTACTGGAAACACCATATATTTT. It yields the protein CASSEQFGEATGNTIYF.

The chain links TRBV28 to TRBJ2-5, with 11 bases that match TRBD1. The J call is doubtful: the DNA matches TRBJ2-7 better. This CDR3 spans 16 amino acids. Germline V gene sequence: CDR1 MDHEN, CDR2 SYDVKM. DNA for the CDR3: TGTGCCAGCAGTGACCTCGGGACAGGGGGTAGATACGAGCAGTACTTC. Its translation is CASSDLGTGGRYEQYF.

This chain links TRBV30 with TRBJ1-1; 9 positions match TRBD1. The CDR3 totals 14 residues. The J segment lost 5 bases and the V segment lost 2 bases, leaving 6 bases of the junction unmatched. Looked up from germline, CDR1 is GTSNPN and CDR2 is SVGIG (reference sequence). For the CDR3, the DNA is TGTGCCTGGAGTCGTACAGGGGGCTGGACTGAAGCTTTCTTT. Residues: CAWSRTGGWTEAFF.

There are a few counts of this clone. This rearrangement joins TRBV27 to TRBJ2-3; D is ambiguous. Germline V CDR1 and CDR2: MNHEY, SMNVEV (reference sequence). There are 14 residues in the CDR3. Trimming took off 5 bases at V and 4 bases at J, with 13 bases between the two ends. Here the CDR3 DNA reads TGTGCCAGCAGTCCCTCACCCCGGGCAGATACGCAGTATTTT. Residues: CASSPSPRADTQYF.

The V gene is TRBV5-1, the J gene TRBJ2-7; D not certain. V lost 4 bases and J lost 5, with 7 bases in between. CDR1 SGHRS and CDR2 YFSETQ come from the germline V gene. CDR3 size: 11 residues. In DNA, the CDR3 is TGCGCCAGCAGCGGAGAGAACGAGCAGTACTTC. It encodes CASSGENEQYF.

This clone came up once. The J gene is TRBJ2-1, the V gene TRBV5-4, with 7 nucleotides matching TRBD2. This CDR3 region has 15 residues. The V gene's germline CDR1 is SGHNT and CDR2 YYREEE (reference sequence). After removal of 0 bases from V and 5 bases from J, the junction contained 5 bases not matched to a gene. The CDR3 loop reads CASSLDASGNNEQFF. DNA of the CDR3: TGTGCCAGCAGCTTGGACGCTAGCGGTAACAATGAGCAGTTCTTC.

This CDR3 is CAWSVSVLAGGIEQFF. CDR3 coding DNA: TGTGCCTGGAGTGTTTCGGTACTAGCGGGAGGGATTGAGCAGTTCTTC. This chain joins TRBV30 and TRBJ2-1, with 13 bases aligning to TRBD2. V trimming: 0 bases; J trimming: 9 bases; junction bases outside the gene matches: 8. Germline V gives CDR1 GTSNPN, CDR2 SVGIG (reference sequence). This CDR3 contains 16 residues.

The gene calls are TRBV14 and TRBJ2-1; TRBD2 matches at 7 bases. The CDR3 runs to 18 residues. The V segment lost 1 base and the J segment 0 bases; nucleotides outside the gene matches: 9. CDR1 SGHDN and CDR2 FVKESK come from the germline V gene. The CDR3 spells CASSQVNSGRYSYNEQFF. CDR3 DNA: TGTGCCAGCAGCCAAGTTAATAGCGGGCGCTACTCCTACAATGAGCAGTTCTTC.

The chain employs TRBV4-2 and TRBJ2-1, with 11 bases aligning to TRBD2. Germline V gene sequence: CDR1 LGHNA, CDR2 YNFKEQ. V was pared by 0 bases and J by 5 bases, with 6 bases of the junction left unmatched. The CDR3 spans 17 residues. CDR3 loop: CASSQERGGLADNEQFF. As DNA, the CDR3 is TGTGCCAGCAGCCAAGAACGCGGGGGACTAGCGGACAATGAGCAGTTCTTC.

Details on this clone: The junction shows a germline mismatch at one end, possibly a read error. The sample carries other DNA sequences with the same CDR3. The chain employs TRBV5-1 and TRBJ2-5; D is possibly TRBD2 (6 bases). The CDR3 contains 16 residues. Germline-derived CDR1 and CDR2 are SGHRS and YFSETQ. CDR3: CASSLRRDSQQETQYF. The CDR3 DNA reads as TGCGCCAGCAGCTTGAGGCGGGATTCCCAACAAGAAACCCAGTACTTC.

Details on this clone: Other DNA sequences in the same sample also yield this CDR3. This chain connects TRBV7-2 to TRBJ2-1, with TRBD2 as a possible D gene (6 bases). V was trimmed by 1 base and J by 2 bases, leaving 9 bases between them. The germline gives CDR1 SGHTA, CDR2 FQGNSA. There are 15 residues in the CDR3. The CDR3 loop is CASSLGLGPYNEQFF. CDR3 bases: TGTGCCAGCAGCTTAGGACTAGGCCCCTACAATGAGCAGTTCTTC.

CDR3 DNA: TGTGCCAGCAGTCCACAGAGATTCAATTCACCCCTCCACTTT. Translating gives CASSPQRFNSPLHF. The chain couples TRBV27 to TRBJ1-6, with D unresolved. The CDR3 spans 14 residues. CDR1 and CDR2 (germline): MNHEY, SMNVEV (reference sequence). V lost 5 bases and J 7 bases, leaving 12 bases between the germline ends.

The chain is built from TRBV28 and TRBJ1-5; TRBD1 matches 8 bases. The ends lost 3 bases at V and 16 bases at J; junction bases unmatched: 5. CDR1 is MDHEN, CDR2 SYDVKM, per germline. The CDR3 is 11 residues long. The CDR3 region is CASSFKGQVHF. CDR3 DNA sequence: TGTGCCAGCAGTTTTAAGGGACAGGTTCATTTT.

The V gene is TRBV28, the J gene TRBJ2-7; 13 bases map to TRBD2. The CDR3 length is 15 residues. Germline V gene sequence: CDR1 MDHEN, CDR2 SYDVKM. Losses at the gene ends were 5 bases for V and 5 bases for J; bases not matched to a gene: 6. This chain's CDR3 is CASSQLAGGRNEQYF. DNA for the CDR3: TGTGCCAGCAGTCAACTAGCGGGAGGGAGGAACGAGCAGTACTTC.

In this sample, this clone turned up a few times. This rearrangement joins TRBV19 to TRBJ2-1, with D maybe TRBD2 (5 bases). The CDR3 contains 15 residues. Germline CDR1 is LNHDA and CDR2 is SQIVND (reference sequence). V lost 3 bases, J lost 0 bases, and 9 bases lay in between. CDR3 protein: CASSIRRNSYNEQFF. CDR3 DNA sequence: TGTGCCAGTAGTATCCGGAGGAACTCCTACAATGAGCAGTTCTTC.

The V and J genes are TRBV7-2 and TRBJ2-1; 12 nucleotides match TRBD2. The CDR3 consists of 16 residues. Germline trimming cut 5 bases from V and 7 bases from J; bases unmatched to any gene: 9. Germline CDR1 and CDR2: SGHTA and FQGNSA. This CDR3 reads CASSPQTSGRWNEQFF. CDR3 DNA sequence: TGTGCCAGCAGCCCTCAGACTAGCGGGAGATGGAATGAGCAGTTCTTC.

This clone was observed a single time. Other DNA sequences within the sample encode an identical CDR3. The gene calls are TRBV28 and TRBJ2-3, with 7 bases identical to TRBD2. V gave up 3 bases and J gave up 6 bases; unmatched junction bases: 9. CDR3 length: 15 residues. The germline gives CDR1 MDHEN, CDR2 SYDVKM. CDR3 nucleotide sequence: TGTGCCAGCAGTTTTGGCGGGAGTGGTGAGGATACGCAGTATTTT. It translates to CASSFGGSGEDTQYF.

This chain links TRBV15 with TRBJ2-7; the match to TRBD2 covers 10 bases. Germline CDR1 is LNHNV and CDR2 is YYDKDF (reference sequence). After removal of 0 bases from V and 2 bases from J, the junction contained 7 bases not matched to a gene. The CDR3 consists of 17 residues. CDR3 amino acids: CATSRDQVAGGAYEQYF. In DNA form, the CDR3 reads TGTGCCACCAGCAGAGATCAGGTAGCGGGAGGAGCCTACGAGCAGTACTTC.

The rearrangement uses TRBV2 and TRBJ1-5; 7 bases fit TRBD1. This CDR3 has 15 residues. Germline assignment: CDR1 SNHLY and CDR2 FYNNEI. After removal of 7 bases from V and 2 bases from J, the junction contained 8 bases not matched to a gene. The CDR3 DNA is TGTGCCAGCACCGTAGACAGGGTAGGCAATCAGCCCCAGCATTTT. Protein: CASTVDRVGNQPQHF. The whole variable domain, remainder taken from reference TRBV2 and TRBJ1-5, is EPEVTQTPSHQVTQMGQEVILRCVPISNHLYFYWYRQILGQKVEFLVSFYNNEISEKSEIFDDQFSVERPDGSNFTLKIRSTKLEDSAMYFCASTVDRVGNQPQHFGDGTRLSIL.

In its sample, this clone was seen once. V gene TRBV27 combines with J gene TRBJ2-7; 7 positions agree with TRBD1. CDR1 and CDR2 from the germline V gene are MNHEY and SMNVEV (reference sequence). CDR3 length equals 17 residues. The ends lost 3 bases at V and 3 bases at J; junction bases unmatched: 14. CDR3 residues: CASSFPEGAGFNYEQYF. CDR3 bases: TGTGCCAGCAGTTTCCCCGAGGGGGCAGGCTTCAACTACGAGCAGTACTTC.

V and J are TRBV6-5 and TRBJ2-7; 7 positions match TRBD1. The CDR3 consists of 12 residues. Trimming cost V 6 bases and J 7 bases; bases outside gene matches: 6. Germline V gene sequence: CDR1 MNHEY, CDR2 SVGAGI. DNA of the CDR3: TGTGCCAGCAGCCCTGGGACAGCTGAGCAGTACTTC. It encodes CASSPGTAEQYF.

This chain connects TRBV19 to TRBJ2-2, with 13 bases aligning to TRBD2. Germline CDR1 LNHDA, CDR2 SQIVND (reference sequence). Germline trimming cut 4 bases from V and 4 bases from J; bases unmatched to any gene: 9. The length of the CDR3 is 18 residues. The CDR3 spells CASSSGTSGTQSTGELFF. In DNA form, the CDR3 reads TGTGCCAGTAGTAGCGGGACTAGCGGGACCCAGTCCACCGGGGAGCTGTTTTTT.

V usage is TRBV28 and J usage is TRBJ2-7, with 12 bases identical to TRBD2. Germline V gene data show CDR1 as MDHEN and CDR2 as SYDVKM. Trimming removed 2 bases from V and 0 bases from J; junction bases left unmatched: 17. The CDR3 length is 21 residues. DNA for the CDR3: TGTGCCAGCAGTTTAAAAGGCCTGGGACGGATGACTAGCGGGAGCTCCTACGAGCAGTACTTC. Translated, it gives CASSLKGLGRMTSGSSYEQYF.